What follows describes a single T cell receptor (beta chain). What it binds is unknown. The data belong to a study of T and B cells in COVID-19 patients. Study-level information: Of 20 to 25 active-infection patients, approximately 12 were critically ill with mechanical ventilation or extracorporeal membrane oxygenation.

Each TRB amplification used roughly 220-550 ng of genomic DNA from blood. General study results and limits: Patients with COVID-19 reportedly showed strongly skewed T cell receptor beta variable and joining gene usage.

This CDR3 spans 13 amino acids. Deletions cut 7 bases from V and 6 bases from J, with 15 bases between. Germline V gene data show CDR1 as MNHNY and CDR2 as SVGAGI (reference sequence). Multiplex PCR with BIOMED2 TRB-A/B primer pools amplified TRB rearrangements. In TCRdb, the multiplex PCR reads were re-called with MiXCR into one record per CDR3 protein. The repertoire holds around 25,000 distinct CDR3 sequences, with about 30% as singletons. The origin of this receptor is a human donor who had recovered from COVID-19. The material sequenced was blood. V gene TRBV6-6 combines with J gene TRBJ1-2; D perhaps matches TRBD1 (5 bases). The CDR3 reads CASNESGIDGYTF. CDR3 DNA sequence: TGTGCCAGCAATGAATCAGGGATTGATGGCTACACCTTC.